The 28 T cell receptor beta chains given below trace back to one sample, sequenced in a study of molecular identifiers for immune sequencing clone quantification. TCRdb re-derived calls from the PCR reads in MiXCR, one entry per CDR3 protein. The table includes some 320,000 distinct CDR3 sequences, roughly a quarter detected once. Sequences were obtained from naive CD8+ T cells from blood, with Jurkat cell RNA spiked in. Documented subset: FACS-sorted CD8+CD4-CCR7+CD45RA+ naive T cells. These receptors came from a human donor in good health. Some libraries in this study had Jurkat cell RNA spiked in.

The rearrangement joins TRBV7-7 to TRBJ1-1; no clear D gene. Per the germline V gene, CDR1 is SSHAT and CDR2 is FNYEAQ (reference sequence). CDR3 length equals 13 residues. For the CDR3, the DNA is TGTGCTAGCGGCTTGAGTCCGAACACTGAAGCTTTCTTT. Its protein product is CASGLSPNTEAFF. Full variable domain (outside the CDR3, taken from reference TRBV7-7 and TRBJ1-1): GAGVSQSPRYKVTKRGQDVTLRCDPISSHATLYWYQQALGQGPEFLTYFNYEAQPDKSGLPSDRFSAERPEGSISTLTIQRTEQRDSAMYRCASGLSPNTEAFFGQGTRLTVV.

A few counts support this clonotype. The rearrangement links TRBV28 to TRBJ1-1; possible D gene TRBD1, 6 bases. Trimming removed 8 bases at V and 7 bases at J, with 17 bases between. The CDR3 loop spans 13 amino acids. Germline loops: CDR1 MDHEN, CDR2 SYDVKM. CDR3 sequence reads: CASSLGGAVEAFF. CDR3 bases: TGTGCCAGCTCACTGGGGGGGGCCGTTGAAGCTTTCTTT.

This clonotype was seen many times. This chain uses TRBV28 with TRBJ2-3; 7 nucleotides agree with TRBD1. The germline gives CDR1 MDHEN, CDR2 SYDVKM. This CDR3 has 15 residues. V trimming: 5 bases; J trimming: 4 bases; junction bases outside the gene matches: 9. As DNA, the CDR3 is TGTGCCAGCAGTCTCCTTGACCAGGGGGCAGATACGCAGTATTTT. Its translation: CASSLLDQGADTQYF.

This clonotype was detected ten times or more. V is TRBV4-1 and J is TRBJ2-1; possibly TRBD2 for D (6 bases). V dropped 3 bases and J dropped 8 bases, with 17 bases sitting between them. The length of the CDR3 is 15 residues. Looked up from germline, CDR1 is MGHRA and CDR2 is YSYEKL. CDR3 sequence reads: CASSHLFSGQDEQFF. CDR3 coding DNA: TGCGCCAGCAGCCATCTCTTTAGCGGCCAAGATGAGCAGTTCTTC.

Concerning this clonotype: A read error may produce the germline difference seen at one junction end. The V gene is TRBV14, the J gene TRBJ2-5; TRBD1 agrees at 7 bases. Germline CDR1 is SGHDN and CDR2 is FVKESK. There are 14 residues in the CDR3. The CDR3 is CASSQRGGAETRYF. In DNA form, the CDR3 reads TGTGCCAGCAGCCAACGAGGGGGCGCGGAGACCCGGTACTTC.

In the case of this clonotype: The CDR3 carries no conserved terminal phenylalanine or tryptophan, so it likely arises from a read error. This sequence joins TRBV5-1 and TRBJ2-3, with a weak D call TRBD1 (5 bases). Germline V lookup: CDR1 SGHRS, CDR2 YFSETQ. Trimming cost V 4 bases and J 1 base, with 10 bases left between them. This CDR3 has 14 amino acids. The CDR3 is CASSQGDGTDTQYL. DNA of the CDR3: TGCGCCAGCAGCCAGGGTGACGGCACAGATACGCAGTATCTT.

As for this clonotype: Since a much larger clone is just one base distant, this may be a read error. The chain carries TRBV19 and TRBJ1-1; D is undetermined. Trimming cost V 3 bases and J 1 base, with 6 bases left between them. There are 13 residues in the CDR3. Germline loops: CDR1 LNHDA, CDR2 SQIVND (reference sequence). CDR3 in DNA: TGTGCCAGTAGTATCCGGAAGAACACTGAAGCTTTCTTT. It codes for CASSIRKNTEAFF.

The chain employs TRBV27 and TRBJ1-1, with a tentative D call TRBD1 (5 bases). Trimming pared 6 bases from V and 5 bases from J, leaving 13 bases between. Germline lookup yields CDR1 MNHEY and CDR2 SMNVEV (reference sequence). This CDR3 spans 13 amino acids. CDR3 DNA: TGTGCCAGCAGGGACACTCTGGGGACTGAAGCTTTCTTT. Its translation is CASRDTLGTEAFF.

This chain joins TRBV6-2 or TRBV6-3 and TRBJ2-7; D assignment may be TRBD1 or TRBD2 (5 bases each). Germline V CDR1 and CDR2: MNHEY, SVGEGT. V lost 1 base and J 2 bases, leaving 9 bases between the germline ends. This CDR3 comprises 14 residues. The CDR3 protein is CASSYYGGTYEQYF. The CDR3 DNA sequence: TGTGCCAGCAGTTACTATGGGGGAACCTACGAGCAGTACTTC.

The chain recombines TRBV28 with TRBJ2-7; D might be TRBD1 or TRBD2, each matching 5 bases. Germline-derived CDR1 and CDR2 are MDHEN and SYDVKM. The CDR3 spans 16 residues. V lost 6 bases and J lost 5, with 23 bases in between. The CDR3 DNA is TGTGCCAGCAGCCGGCTCGAAACGGGACGGTGGGACGAGCAGTACTTC. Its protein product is CASSRLETGRWDEQYF.

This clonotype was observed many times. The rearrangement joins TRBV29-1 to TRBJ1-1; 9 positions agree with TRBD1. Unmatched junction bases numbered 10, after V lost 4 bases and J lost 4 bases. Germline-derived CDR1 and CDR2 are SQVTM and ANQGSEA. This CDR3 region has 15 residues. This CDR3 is CSVAGTDRGGTEAFF. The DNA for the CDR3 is TGCAGCGTTGCCGGGACTGACAGGGGGGGCACTGAAGCTTTCTTT.

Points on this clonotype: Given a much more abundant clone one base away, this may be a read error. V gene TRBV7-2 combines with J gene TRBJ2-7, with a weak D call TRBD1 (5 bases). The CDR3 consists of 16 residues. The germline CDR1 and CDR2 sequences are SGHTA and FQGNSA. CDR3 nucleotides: TGTGCCAGCAGCTCTGGAAGGGGTGAACCGTCCTACGGGCAGTACTTC. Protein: CASSSGRGEPSYGQYF.

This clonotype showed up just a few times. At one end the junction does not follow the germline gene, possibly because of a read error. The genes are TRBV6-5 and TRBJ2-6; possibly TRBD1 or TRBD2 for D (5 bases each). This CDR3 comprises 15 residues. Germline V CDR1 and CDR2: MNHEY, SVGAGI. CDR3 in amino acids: CASRFRGSGADVLTF. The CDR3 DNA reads TGTGCCAGCAGGTTCCGAGGGAGTGGGGCCGACGTCCTGACTTTC.

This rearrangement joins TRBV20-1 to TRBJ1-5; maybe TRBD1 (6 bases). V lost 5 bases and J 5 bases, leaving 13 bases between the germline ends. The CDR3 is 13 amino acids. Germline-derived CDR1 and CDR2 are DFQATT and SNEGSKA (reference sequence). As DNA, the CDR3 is TGCAGTGCTGTTACAGGGTATTATCAGCCCCAGCATTTT. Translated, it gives CSAVTGYYQPQHF.

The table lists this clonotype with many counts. The CDR3 DNA reads as TGTGCCAGCAGCCCCTTAGCGGGAAGCGAGCAGTACTTC. As protein: CASSPLAGSEQYF. The chain employs TRBV7-3 and TRBJ2-7, with 8 nucleotides matching TRBD2. Germline values: CDR1 SGHTA, CDR2 FQGTGA. The CDR3 runs to 13 residues. Losses at the gene ends were 5 bases for V and 6 bases for J; bases not matched to a gene: 6.

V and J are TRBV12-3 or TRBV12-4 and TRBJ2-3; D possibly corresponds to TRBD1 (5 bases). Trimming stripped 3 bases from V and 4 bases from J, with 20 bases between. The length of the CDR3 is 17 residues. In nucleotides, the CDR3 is TGTGCCAGCAGTTTCTCGACAGATCCCTTTCTCGCAGATACGCAGTATTTT. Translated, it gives CASSFSTDPFLADTQYF.

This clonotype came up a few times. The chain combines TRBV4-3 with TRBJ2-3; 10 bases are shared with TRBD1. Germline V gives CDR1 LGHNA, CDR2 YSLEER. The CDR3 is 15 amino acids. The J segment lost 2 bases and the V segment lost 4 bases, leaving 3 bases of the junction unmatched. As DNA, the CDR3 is TGCGCCAGCAGCCGGGACAGGGGACTCACAGATACGCAGTATTTT. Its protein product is CASSRDRGLTDTQYF.

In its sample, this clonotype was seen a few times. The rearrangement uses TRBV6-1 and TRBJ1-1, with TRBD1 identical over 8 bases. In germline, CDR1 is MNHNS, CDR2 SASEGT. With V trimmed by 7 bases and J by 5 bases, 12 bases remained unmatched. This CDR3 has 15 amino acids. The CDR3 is CASIPHDRGGTEAFF. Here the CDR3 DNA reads TGTGCCAGCATCCCCCACGACAGGGGAGGAACTGAAGCTTTCTTT.

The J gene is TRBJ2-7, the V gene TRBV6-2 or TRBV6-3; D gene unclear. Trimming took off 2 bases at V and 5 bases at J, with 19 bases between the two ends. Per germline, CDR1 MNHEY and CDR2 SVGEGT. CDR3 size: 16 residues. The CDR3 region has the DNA TGTGCCAGCAGTTACCCCGTCGGATATTCGGGCCACGAGCAGTACTTC. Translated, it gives CASSYPVGYSGHEQYF.

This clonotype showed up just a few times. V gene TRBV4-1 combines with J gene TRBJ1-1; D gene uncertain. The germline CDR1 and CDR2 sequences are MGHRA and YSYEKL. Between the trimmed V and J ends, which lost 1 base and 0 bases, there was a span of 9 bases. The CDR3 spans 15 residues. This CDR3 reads CASSQGASLNTEAFF. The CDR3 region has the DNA TGCGCCAGCAGCCAAGGGGCCTCATTGAACACTGAAGCTTTCTTT.

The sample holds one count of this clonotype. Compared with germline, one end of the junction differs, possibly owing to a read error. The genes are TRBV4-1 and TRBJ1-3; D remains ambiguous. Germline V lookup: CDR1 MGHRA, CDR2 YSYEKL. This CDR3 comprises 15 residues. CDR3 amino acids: CASSQDGNSGSTIYF. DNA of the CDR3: TGCGCCAGCAGCCAAGACGGCAACTCTGGAAGCACCATATATTTT.

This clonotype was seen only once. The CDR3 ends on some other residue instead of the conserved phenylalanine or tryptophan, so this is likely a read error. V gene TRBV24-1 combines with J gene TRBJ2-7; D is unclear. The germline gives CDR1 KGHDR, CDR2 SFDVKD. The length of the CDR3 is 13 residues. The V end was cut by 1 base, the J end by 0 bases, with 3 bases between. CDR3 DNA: TGTGCCACCAGTGATTTCTCCTCCTACGAGCAGTACTTA. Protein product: CATSDFSSYEQYL.

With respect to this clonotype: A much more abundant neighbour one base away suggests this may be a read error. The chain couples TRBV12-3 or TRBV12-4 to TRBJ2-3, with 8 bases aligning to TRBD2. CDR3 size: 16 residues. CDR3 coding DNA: TGTGCCAGCAGTTTTGCAGCGGGGGTGCTCACAGATACGCAGTGTTTT. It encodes CASSFAAGVLTDTQCF.

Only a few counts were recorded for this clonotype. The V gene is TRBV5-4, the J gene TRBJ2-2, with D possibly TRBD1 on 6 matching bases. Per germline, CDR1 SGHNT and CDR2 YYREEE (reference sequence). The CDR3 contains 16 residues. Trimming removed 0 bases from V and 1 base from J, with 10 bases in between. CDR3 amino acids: CASSLEGTLNTGELFF. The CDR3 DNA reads TGTGCCAGCAGCTTGGAAGGGACACTGAACACCGGGGAGCTGTTTTTT.

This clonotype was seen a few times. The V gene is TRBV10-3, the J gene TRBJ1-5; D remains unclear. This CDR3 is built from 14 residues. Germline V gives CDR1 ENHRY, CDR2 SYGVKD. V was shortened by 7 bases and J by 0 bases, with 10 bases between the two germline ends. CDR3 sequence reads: CAITPGFSNQPQHF. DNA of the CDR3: TGTGCCATCACCCCCGGATTTAGCAATCAGCCCCAGCATTTT.

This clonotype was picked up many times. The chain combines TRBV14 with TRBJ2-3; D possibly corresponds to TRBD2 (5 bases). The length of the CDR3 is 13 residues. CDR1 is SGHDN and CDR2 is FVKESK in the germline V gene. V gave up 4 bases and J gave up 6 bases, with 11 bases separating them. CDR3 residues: CASSPGGGDTQYF. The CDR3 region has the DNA TGTGCCAGCAGCCCCGGTGGAGGTGATACGCAGTATTTT.

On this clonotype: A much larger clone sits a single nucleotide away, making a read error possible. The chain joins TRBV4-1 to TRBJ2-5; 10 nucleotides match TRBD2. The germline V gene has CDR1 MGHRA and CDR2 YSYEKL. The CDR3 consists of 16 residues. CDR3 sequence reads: CASSQTLAGVQEPQYF. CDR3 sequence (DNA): TGCGCCAGCAGCCAAACCCTAGCGGGGGTACAAGAGCCCCAGTACTTC.

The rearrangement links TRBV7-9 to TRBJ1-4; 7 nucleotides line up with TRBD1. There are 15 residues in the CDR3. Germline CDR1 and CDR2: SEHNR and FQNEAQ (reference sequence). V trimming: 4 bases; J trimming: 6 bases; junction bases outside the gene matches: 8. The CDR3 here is CASSSTGQEHEKLFF. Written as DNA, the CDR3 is TGTGCCAGCAGCTCGACTGGACAGGAACATGAAAAACTGTTTTTT.